The entry that follows covers one TCR beta chain sequence. Other DNA sequences in this specimen translate into the identical CDR3. Original data processing: Nucleated cell counts were estimated from reference gene primer amplification. Profiling relied on immunoSEQ multiplex PCR, and the TCRdb table lists in-frame clones only, not all of them. The D gene and trimming were derived from the DNA, and the V and J assignments and clone size from that table. Among 250,000 to 300,000 clones listed, 91% were seen once. Participants spanned ages about 18 to 90 years and resided in some 22 US areas. This sample is drawn from a study of blood T cell repertoires in COVID-19. Overall study: Acute and convalescent COVID-19 specimens originated in the United States, Italy and Spain. The cDNA or gDNA used as material had been derived from T cells, B-cell-depleted T cells, or PBMCs.

The specimen was PBMCs or T cells enriched from blood (not recorded which). The receptor comes from a human donor in a cohort exposed to, infected with or recovered from COVID-19 (not recorded which). The donor label of this sample is uncertain.

The chain's CDR3 is CAWSSGGDQPQHF. CDR3 in DNA: TGTGCCTGGAGTTCAGGGGGCGACCAGCCCCAGCATTTT. V gene TRBV30 combines with J gene TRBJ1-5; 8 positions match TRBD1. V lost 2 bases, J lost 7 bases, and 4 bases stayed unmatched. The CDR3 totals 13 residues. Germline CDR1 reads GTSNPN; CDR2 reads SVGIG (reference sequence).